These 27 T cell receptor beta chains share one sample of origin, sequenced in a study of blood T cell repertoires in COVID-19. Sequencing used immunoSEQ multiplex PCR; TCRdb keeps in-frame clones, though not all of them. Among approximately 170,000 clones listed, about four fifths were seen once. The sequenced material came from peripheral blood. These receptors were collected from a man between 65 and 85 years old with active or convalescent COVID-19.

This chain connects TRBV12-5 to TRBJ2-1, with D tentatively TRBD1 (5 bases). With 7 bases removed from V and 0 bases from J, the gap between germline ends came to 7 bases. This CDR3 region has 13 residues. Germline assignment: CDR1 LGHNT and CDR2 FRNRAP. DNA of the CDR3: TGTGCTAGTGCGCAGGGCTCCTACAATGAGCAGTTCTTC. Amino acids: CASAQGSYNEQFF.

This rearrangement joins TRBV18 to TRBJ1-1, with TRBD1 matching over 9 bases. V shed 2 bases and J 7 bases; nucleotides not matched to a gene: 11. Per the germline V gene, CDR1 is KGHSH and CDR2 is LQKENI. The CDR3 is made up of 16 amino acids. CDR3 DNA sequence: TGTGCCAGCTCACCATCTTTGGGACAGGGCTTCGGTGAAGCTTTCTTT. Translated: CASSPSLGQGFGEAFF.

This clone was seen more than once but under ten times. The chain uses TRBV6-5 and TRBJ1-2, with 10 bases fitting TRBD1. Germline loops: CDR1 MNHEY, CDR2 SVGAGI. Unmatched junction bases numbered 9, after V lost 6 bases and J lost 5 bases. This CDR3 comprises 15 residues. DNA of the CDR3: TGTGCCAGCAGACCTCCGGGACAGGGGCTTTATGGCTACACCTTC. As protein: CASRPPGQGLYGYTF.

The chain is built from TRBV7-8 and TRBJ2-3; TRBD1 might be the D (6 bases). The CDR3 runs 15 residues. Deletions cut 0 bases from V and 6 bases from J, with 13 bases between. Germline V gene sequence: CDR1 SGHVS, CDR2 FQNEAQ. The CDR3, as DNA: TGTGCCAGCAGCTTAGCATCAGGGGTAGCCGATACGCAGTATTTT. It translates to CASSLASGVADTQYF.

The chain is built from TRBV12-3 or TRBV12-4 and TRBJ1-1; D remains ambiguous. V was cut by 7 bases and J by 5 bases, with 11 bases left in between. The CDR3 length is 12 residues. CDR3 DNA: TGTGCCAGCAATCGGCGCAGGACTGAAGCTTTCTTT. This encodes CASNRRRTEAFF.

This chain links TRBV18 with TRBJ1-4, with TRBD1 identical over 7 bases. Trimming at V came to 3 bases and at J to 4 bases, leaving 2 bases not matched to a gene. This CDR3 spans 14 amino acids. The germline gives CDR1 KGHSH, CDR2 LQKENI. The CDR3 is CASSPGQYNEKLFF. Written as DNA, the CDR3 is TGTGCCAGCTCACCGGGACAGTATAATGAAAAACTGTTTTTT.

This clone occurred a few times. V gene TRBV15 combines with J gene TRBJ2-1; 10 nucleotides agree with TRBD2. The CDR3 has 16 residues. Trimming at V came to 1 base and at J to 8 bases, leaving 8 bases not matched to a gene. Germline V gene data show CDR1 as LNHNV and CDR2 as YYDKDF (reference sequence). CDR3 residues: CATSRGQAGGRYEQFF. The CDR3 nucleotides are TGTGCCACCAGCAGAGGTCAAGCGGGGGGGCGGTATGAGCAGTTCTTC.

The V gene is TRBV5-4, the J gene TRBJ1-4; no clear D gene. Germline V CDR1 and CDR2: SGHNT, YYREEE (reference sequence). Deletions cut 3 bases from V and 2 bases from J, with 14 bases between. The CDR3 is 16 amino acids. Written as DNA, the CDR3 is TGTGCCAGCAGCTACGGGTCTGACGGGACTAATGAAAAACTGTTTTTT. Its protein product is CASSYGSDGTNEKLFF. Looking up the rest from reference TRBV5-4 and TRBJ1-4 gives the full variable domain: ETGVTQSPTHLIKTRGQQVTLRCSSQSGHNTVSWYQQALGQGPQFIFQYYREEENGRGNFPPRFSGLQFPNYSSELNVNALELDDSALYLCASSYGSDGTNEKLFFGSGTQLSVL.

The chain combines TRBV15 with TRBJ2-7, with 8 bases identical to TRBD1. Unmatched junction bases numbered 10, after V lost 2 bases and J lost 7 bases. Germline V gene lookup returns CDR1 LNHNV and CDR2 YYDKDF (reference sequence). The CDR3 totals 15 residues. The CDR3 protein is CATSRQTGARGEQYF. The CDR3, as DNA: TGTGCCACCAGCAGACAGACAGGGGCGAGAGGTGAGCAGTACTTC. The whole variable domain, remainder taken from reference TRBV15 and TRBJ2-7, is DAMVIQNPRYQVTQFGKPVTLSCSQTLNHNVMYWYQQKSSQAPKLLFHYYDKDFNNEADTPDNFQSRRPNTSFCFLDIRSPGLGDTAMYLCATSRQTGARGEQYFGPGTRLTVT.

The genes are TRBV4-1 and TRBJ2-3; D may be TRBD2 (5 bases). Germline loops: CDR1 MGHRA, CDR2 YSYEKL. Trimming took off 3 bases at V and 0 bases at J, with 7 bases between the two ends. This CDR3 has 14 residues. This chain's CDR3 is CASSQRESTDTQYF. The CDR3 region has the DNA TGCGCCAGCAGCCAGAGGGAGAGCACAGATACGCAGTATTTT.

The chain is built from TRBV28 and TRBJ2-5; 12 bases fit TRBD1. V was pared by 8 bases and J by 4 bases, with 11 bases of the junction left unmatched. The germline CDR1 and CDR2 sequences are MDHEN and SYDVKM. This CDR3 has 16 amino acids. CDR3 DNA sequence: TGTGCCAGCGGGACCCCGGGACAGGGGGCCGGAGAGACCCAGTACTTC. Translation gives CASGTPGQGAGETQYF.

This chain links TRBV5-1 with TRBJ2-5; no firm D call. The V end was cut by 0 bases, the J end by 2 bases, with 8 bases between. Germline CDR1 reads SGHRS; CDR2 reads YFSETQ. There are 14 residues in the CDR3. The CDR3 DNA reads TGCGCCAGCAGCTTGGTTTCCCCTCAAGAGACCCAGTACTTC. This encodes CASSLVSPQETQYF.

The chain combines TRBV4-1 with TRBJ1-2, with D maybe TRBD1 (5 bases). V dropped 1 base and J dropped 8 bases, with 14 bases sitting between them. The CDR3 spans 14 residues. Germline V gene data show CDR1 as MGHRA and CDR2 as YSYEKL. The CDR3 reads CASSQGEGIWGYTF. DNA of the CDR3: TGCGCCAGCAGCCAAGGGGAGGGGATATGGGGCTACACCTTC.

This chain links TRBV7-8 with TRBJ2-5; D is undetermined. V lost 4 bases, J lost 2 bases, and 8 bases lay in between. This CDR3 contains 13 residues. Germline V gene data show CDR1 as SGHVS and CDR2 as FQNEAQ. The CDR3 DNA is TGTGCCAGCAGCTCGGAGAGTCAAGAGACCCAGTACTTC. As protein: CASSSESQETQYF.

The chain has TRBV7-2 and TRBJ2-7, with no clear D. CDR1 SGHTA and CDR2 FQGNSA come from the germline V gene. V was pared by 1 base and J by 3 bases, with 10 bases between. The CDR3 is 14 amino acids. Here the CDR3 DNA reads TGTGCCAGCAGCTTAGACTACAACATCTACGAGCAGTACTTC. Encoded protein: CASSLDYNIYEQYF.

This sequence joins TRBV30 and TRBJ1-1; tentatively, D is TRBD1 (5 bases). The CDR3 spans 18 residues. V was pared by 0 bases and J by 0 bases, with 20 bases between. The germline V gene encodes CDR1 GTSNPN and CDR2 SVGIG (reference sequence). The CDR3 DNA reads as TGTGCCTGGAGTGTACTTAGGGGTCCCTCGAACATGAACACTGAAGCTTTCTTT. Its translation: CAWSVLRGPSNMNTEAFF.

This rearrangement joins TRBV28 to TRBJ1-3, with D perhaps matching TRBD1 (5 bases). V was pared by 5 bases and J by 4 bases, with 15 bases between. CDR1 MDHEN and CDR2 SYDVKM come from the germline V gene. The CDR3 covers 15 residues. In DNA, the CDR3 is TGTGCCAGCAGTCCCCCCCAGGCAGGGGGAAACACCATATATTTT. This encodes CASSPPQAGGNTIYF.

The table lists this clone with a few counts. This chain connects TRBV11-2 to TRBJ2-7; the D gene is possibly TRBD2 (6 bases). From germline, CDR1 is SGHAT and CDR2 FQNNGV. The CDR3 has 18 residues. The ends were cut back, 5 bases at V and 0 bases at J, with 23 bases in the middle. CDR3 sequence reads: CASSPISRGRGSSYEQYF. CDR3 bases: TGTGCCAGCAGCCCGATTAGCCGGGGACGGGGGAGCTCCTACGAGCAGTACTTC.

The chain employs TRBV7-8 and TRBJ1-2; D is undetermined. Trimming cost V 1 base and J 0 bases, with 12 bases left between them. This CDR3 is 16 amino acids long. The germline V gene has CDR1 SGHVS and CDR2 FQNEAQ. CDR3 coding DNA: TGTGCCAGCAGCTTAGTAAGAGCGGGAGCTAACTATGGCTACACCTTC. Amino acid sequence: CASSLVRAGANYGYTF.

CDR3 nucleotides: TGTGCCAGCACAGGGCCGAACACTGAAGCTTTCTTT. This translates into CASTGPNTEAFF. The chain is built from TRBV2 and TRBJ1-1, with TRBD1 as a possible D gene (5 bases). Trimming left V 7 bases short and J 1 base short, with 7 bases between. The CDR3 consists of 12 residues. Germline lookup yields CDR1 SNHLY and CDR2 FYNNEI.

The V and J genes are TRBV30 and TRBJ2-3; weak D call: TRBD1 (6 bases). Trimming took 2 bases from V and 4 from J, leaving 10 bases between them. Germline V gene lookup returns CDR1 GTSNPN and CDR2 SVGIG (reference sequence). The CDR3 covers 13 residues. This CDR3 reads CAWSPQGPDTQYF. CDR3 DNA: TGTGCCTGGAGTCCACAGGGCCCAGATACGCAGTATTTT.

This clone is a singleton in its sample. This rearrangement joins TRBV21-1 to TRBJ1-2. TRBV21-1 is reported as a pseudogene. This CDR3 spans 15 amino acids. The CDR3 DNA follows: TGTGCCAGCAGCAAGAGTTACTCTACCCCCTATGGCTACACCTTC. Its translation: CASSKSYSTPYGYTF.

The chain employs TRBV11-2 and TRBJ2-5; TRBD1 might be the D (5 bases). Germline CDR1 reads SGHAT; CDR2 reads FQNNGV. With 7 bases removed from V and 1 base from J, the gap between germline ends came to 13 bases. This CDR3 region has 14 residues. CDR3 residues: CASTKGRIQETQYF. CDR3 DNA: TGTGCCAGCACAAAGGGGCGGATCCAAGAGACCCAGTACTTC.

J is TRBJ2-5 and V is TRBV18, with D unclear. The CDR3 loop spans 14 amino acids. The germline V and J ends were trimmed by 1 base and 0 bases, with 6 bases remaining between them. Germline V gene sequence: CDR1 KGHSH, CDR2 LQKENI. The CDR3 reads CASSPLDNQETQYF. The CDR3 DNA is TGTGCCAGCTCACCACTTGACAACCAAGAGACCCAGTACTTC.

This chain connects TRBV7-3 to TRBJ2-2, with 9 bases that match TRBD1. From germline, CDR1 is SGHTA and CDR2 FQGTGA. The CDR3 loop spans 15 amino acids. Trimming cost V 5 bases and J 5 bases; bases outside gene matches: 6. The CDR3 nucleotides are TGTGCCAGCAGCCAGGACAGGGGTGGTACCGGGGAGCTGTTTTTT. Translation: CASSQDRGGTGELFF.

This sequence joins TRBV3-1 (or the pseudogene TRBV3-2) and TRBJ2-7; 10 bases line up with TRBD2. V lost 5 bases to trimming and J lost 3 bases; unmatched junction nucleotides: 22. In germline, CDR1 is LGHDT, CDR2 YNNKEL (reference sequence). The CDR3 is 20 residues long. Here the CDR3 DNA reads TGTGCCAGCAGCTCCCACGGATCAGGGGGTTTTTCTAGCGGGAGCTACGAGCAGTACTTC. It yields the protein CASSSHGSGGFSSGSYEQYF.

The chain is built from TRBV3-1 (or the pseudogene TRBV3-2) and TRBJ1-1, with 7 bases fitting TRBD1. CDR3 size: 16 residues. CDR1 and CDR2 from the germline V gene are LGHDT and YNNKEL (reference sequence). With V trimmed by 6 bases and J by 1 base, 11 bases remained unmatched. The CDR3 sequence is CASRATGTEENTEAFF. CDR3 DNA sequence: TGTGCCAGCAGGGCTACCGGGACAGAGGAGAACACTGAAGCTTTCTTT.